The rows below give T cell receptor beta chains drawn from one sample of a study of somatic mutations in cytotoxic T cells in rheumatoid arthritis. Generated by immunoSEQ multiplex PCR, the TCRdb table keeps only in-frame clones and is missing some. The sample records about 17,000 clones, roughly 72% being singletons. The sequenced material came from CD8+ T cells sorted from blood. All receptors derive from a man between 60 and 70 years old in good health. CDR3s include the opening cysteine and the closing phenylalanine or tryptophan. A D gene is named only where the DNA matches it firmly. Rows give clone size only sometimes, using once, few, many, or a class for an expanded clone.

J gene: TRBJ1-2; clone size: .; V gene: TRBV2; D gene: TRBD1; CDR3 DNA: TGTGCCAGCAGTGATCCAGGACAGGGCTCTGACTATGGCTACACCTTC; CDR3 protein: CASSDPGQGSDYGYTF
J gene: TRBJ2-5; clone size: .; V gene: TRBV7-7; D gene: TRBD1; CDR3 DNA: TGTGCCAGCAGCTTAGCCCATGGACAGGGGAGGCCCCAGTACTTC; CDR3 protein: CASSLAHGQGRPQYF
J gene: TRBJ2-6; clone size: .; V gene: TRBV14; D gene: .; CDR3 DNA: TGTGCCAGCAGACGAACAGGGACTGGGGCCAACGTCCTGACTTTC; CDR3 protein: CASRRTGTGANVLTF
J gene: TRBJ2-7; clone size: .; V gene: TRBV11-1; D gene: TRBD2; CDR3 DNA: TGTGCCAGCAGTCGACTAGCGGGAGATGGGGAGCAGTACTTC; CDR3 protein: CASSRLAGDGEQYF
J gene: TRBJ2-7; clone size: .; V gene: TRBV4-1; D gene: TRBD2; CDR3 DNA: TGCGCCAGCAGCCAAGTGATTAGCGGGGGGAACGAGCAGTACTTC; CDR3 protein: CASSQVISGGNEQYF
J gene: TRBJ2-7; clone size: .; V gene: TRBV6-5; D gene: TRBD1; CDR3 DNA: TGTGCCAGCAGTTATAGACAGGGGGCAAACGAGCAGTACTTC; CDR3 protein: CASSYRQGANEQYF
J gene: TRBJ2-3; clone size: .; V gene: TRBV7-6; D gene: .; CDR3 DNA: TGTGCCAGCAGCGGTGGCAGGTGGGCAGATACGCAGTATTTT; CDR3 protein: CASSGGRWADTQYF
J gene: TRBJ2-7; clone size: .; V gene: TRBV5-6; D gene: .; CDR3 DNA: TGTGCCAGCAGCCTCGGGATAACTTACGAGCAGTACTTC; CDR3 protein: CASSLGITYEQYF
J gene: TRBJ2-5; clone size: .; V gene: TRBV7-9; D gene: .; CDR3 DNA: TGTGCCAGCAGCTTAGACAGGGTAATGCAAGAGACCCAGTACTTC; CDR3 protein: CASSLDRVMQETQYF
J gene: TRBJ2-3; clone size: .; V gene: TRBV7-2; D gene: TRBD2; CDR3 DNA: TGTGCCAGCAGCCGGGGGGGGGCTCCTACAGATACGCAGTATTTT; CDR3 protein: CASSRGGAPTDTQYF
J gene: TRBJ2-7; clone size: once; V gene: TRBV25-1; D gene: .; CDR3 DNA: TGTGCCAGCAGTACACAGGGAGGGGGGGAGCAGTACTTC; CDR3 protein: CASSTQGGGEQYF
J gene: TRBJ2-7; clone size: .; V gene: TRBV5-1; D gene: .; CDR3 DNA: TGCGCCAGCAGCTTGGCGGCGGATAGCTCCTACGAGCAGTACTTC; CDR3 protein: CASSLAADSSYEQYF
J gene: TRBJ1-5; clone size: .; V gene: TRBV7-8; D gene: TRBD1; CDR3 DNA: TGTGCCAGCAGCTTAGGGGGGGACAGGAGGAATCAGCCCCAGCATTTT; CDR3 protein: CASSLGGDRRNQPQHF
J gene: TRBJ2-1; clone size: few; V gene: TRBV19; D gene: TRBD2; CDR3 DNA: TGTGCCAGCGTCCCTTTAGCGGGAGCGGCCTACAATGAGCAGTTCTTC; CDR3 protein: CASVPLAGAAYNEQFF
J gene: TRBJ1-3; clone size: .; V gene: TRBV30; D gene: .; CDR3 DNA: TGTGCCTGGACGCAGGGGTTTGGAAACACCATATATTTT; CDR3 protein: CAWTQGFGNTIYF
J gene: TRBJ2-3; clone size: .; V gene: TRBV10-3; D gene: TRBD2; CDR3 DNA: TGTGCCATGGCGGGGGGGCGGGGAGATACGCAGTATTTT; CDR3 protein: CAMAGGRGDTQYF
J gene: TRBJ2-2; clone size: .; V gene: TRBV7-8; D gene: TRBD1; CDR3 DNA: TGTGCCAGCAGCTTAGTGAGGGGGCCGCCGAACACCGGGGAGCTGTTTTTT; CDR3 protein: CASSLVRGPPNTGELFF
J gene: TRBJ1-5; clone size: medium-sized; V gene: TRBV19; D gene: .; CDR3 DNA: TGTGCCAGTAGTCAACAGGGTTGGGGCAATCAGCCCCAGCATTTT; CDR3 protein: CASSQQGWGNQPQHF
J gene: TRBJ2-1; clone size: .; V gene: TRBV11-3; D gene: .; CDR3 DNA: TGTGCCAGCAGCTTACTTGGAGGCGAGCAGTTCTTC; CDR3 protein: CASSLLGGEQFF
J gene: TRBJ2-3; clone size: .; V gene: TRBV7-6; D gene: .; CDR3 DNA: TGTGCCAGCAGCCCAGGGCGGGAACGGACAGATACGCAGTATTTT; CDR3 protein: CASSPGRERTDTQYF
J gene: TRBJ2-7; clone size: few; V gene: TRBV5-6; D gene: .; CDR3 DNA: TGTGCCAGCAGCTTGTTAGTCAGGGGTTCCTACGAGCAGTACTTC; CDR3 protein: CASSLLVRGSYEQYF
J gene: TRBJ2-2; clone size: .; V gene: TRBV9; D gene: TRBD2; CDR3 DNA: TGTGCCAGCAGCGTACCCCGGACTAGCGGGAGCACCGGGGAGCTGTTTTTT; CDR3 protein: CASSVPRTSGSTGELFF
J gene: TRBJ2-1; clone size: .; V gene: TRBV15; D gene: .; CDR3 DNA: TGTGCCACCAGCAGAGATAACTCAGGGACCTACAATGAGCAGTTCTTC; CDR3 protein: CATSRDNSGTYNEQFF
J gene: TRBJ2-7; clone size: .; V gene: TRBV23-1; D gene: .; CDR3 DNA: TGCGCCAGTAGTAGCAGGGAGGCAGGGGAGCAGTACTTC; CDR3 protein: CASSSREAGEQYF
J gene: TRBJ2-1; clone size: .; V gene: TRBV7-9; D gene: .; CDR3 DNA: TGTGCCAGCAGCTTAGGAAGGAGACTAGTCGTAAACTATGAGCAGTTCTTC; CDR3 protein: CASSLGRRLVVNYEQFF
J gene: TRBJ1-1; clone size: .; V gene: TRBV20-1; D gene: .; CDR3 DNA: TGCAGTGCTAGAGCGGACACTGAAGCTTTCTTT; CDR3 protein: CSARADTEAFF
J gene: TRBJ1-2; clone size: .; V gene: TRBV4-1; D gene: .; CDR3 DNA: TGCGCCAGCAGCCAATCTACCGGAGCCCGGGGCTACACCTTC; CDR3 protein: CASSQSTGARGYTF
J gene: TRBJ1-5; clone size: .; V gene: TRBV5-1; D gene: TRBD1; CDR3 DNA: TGCGCCAGCAGCCCGGGGGACAGCAAGAATCAGCCCCAGCATTTT; CDR3 protein: CASSPGDSKNQPQHF
J gene: TRBJ2-5; clone size: .; V gene: TRBV5-8; D gene: TRBD1; CDR3 DNA: TGTGCCAGCAGCTTGGAATATGGGACAGAAGAGACCCAGTACTTC; CDR3 protein: CASSLEYGTEETQYF
J gene: TRBJ1-1; clone size: .; V gene: TRBV5-1; D gene: .; CDR3 DNA: TGCGCCAGCAGCTTGGGTCAGGGGATCACTGAAGCTTTCTTT; CDR3 protein: CASSLGQGITEAFF
J gene: TRBJ2-7; clone size: .; V gene: TRBV27; D gene: .; CDR3 DNA: TGTGCCAGCAGTTTAGAGGGTTACGAGCAGTACTTC; CDR3 protein: CASSLEGYEQYF
J gene: TRBJ2-7; clone size: once; V gene: TRBV11-1; D gene: TRBD2; CDR3 DNA: TGTGCCAGCAGCTTAGCCAGCGGGAGCTACGAGCAGTACTTC; CDR3 protein: CASSLASGSYEQYF
J gene: TRBJ1-5; clone size: few; V gene: TRBV9; D gene: TRBD1; CDR3 DNA: TGTGCCAGCAGCGTAGGGACAGGGGGGGCCCAGCATTTT; CDR3 protein: CASSVGTGGAQHF
J gene: TRBJ2-1; clone size: .; V gene: TRBV19; D gene: .; CDR3 DNA: TGTGCCAGTAGTATGGGGAGCTCCTACAATGAGCAGTTCTTC; CDR3 protein: CASSMGSSYNEQFF
J gene: TRBJ2-7; clone size: .; V gene: TRBV9; D gene: TRBD2; CDR3 DNA: TGTGCCAGCAGCGACGCGGGGGGCTACGAGCAGTACTTC; CDR3 protein: CASSDAGGYEQYF
J gene: TRBJ2-3; clone size: .; V gene: TRBV7-3; D gene: TRBD1; CDR3 DNA: TGTGCCAGCAGCTCAACAGGGGGCGAAGCAGATACGCAGTATTTT; CDR3 protein: CASSSTGGEADTQYF
J gene: TRBJ2-2; clone size: .; V gene: TRBV19; D gene: TRBD1; CDR3 DNA: TGTGCCAGTAGTGCAGGGGGCATAGGGGAGCTGTTTTTT; CDR3 protein: CASSAGGIGELFF
J gene: TRBJ2-5; clone size: .; V gene: TRBV25-1; D gene: .; CDR3 DNA: TGTGCCAGCAGTGAATATGAGTTCCAAAAGACCCAGTACTTC; CDR3 protein: CASSEYEFQKTQYF
J gene: TRBJ2-5; clone size: .; V gene: TRBV27; D gene: .; CDR3 DNA: TGTGCCAGCAGTTTGCAACTAAATGGGGAGACCCAGTACTTC; CDR3 protein: CASSLQLNGETQYF
J gene: TRBJ2-5; clone size: .; V gene: TRBV19; D gene: TRBD1; CDR3 DNA: TGTGCCAGTAGTCCGGGACAGGGCAAGACCCAGTACTTC; CDR3 protein: CASSPGQGKTQYF
J gene: TRBJ2-1; clone size: .; V gene: TRBV27; D gene: .; CDR3 DNA: TGTGCCAGCAGTTTAGCGGGCCACTCCTACAATGAGCAGTTCTTC; CDR3 protein: CASSLAGHSYNEQFF
J gene: TRBJ2-1; clone size: .; V gene: TRBV27; D gene: .; CDR3 DNA: TGTGCCAGCAGTTCGGTTAACTGGTACAATGAGCAGTTCTTC; CDR3 protein: CASSSVNWYNEQFF
J gene: TRBJ2-7; clone size: .; V gene: TRBV13; D gene: TRBD2; CDR3 DNA: TGTGCCAGCAGCCATGGGGGGGGAACAGTGGAAGAGCAGTACTTC; CDR3 protein: CASSHGGGTVEEQYF